The 23 T cell receptor beta chains presented below share a single source sample, sequenced in a study of CD8 T cells in ankylosing spondylitis. TCRdb fed the 5' RACE reads into MiXCR, producing one record per CDR3 protein. The sample lists roughly 450,000 distinct CDR3 sequences, roughly a quarter occurring once. Overall study results and limits: Roughly eight highly homologous variants made up a TCR beta motif that seemed to typify ankylosing spondylitis blood.

Which antigens these TCRs recognize remains unknown. Sequencing input: blood, either unsorted or a sorted T cell fraction (not recorded which). Source of these receptors: a male donor with ankylosing spondylitis.

This clonotype was seen repeatedly, ten times or more. J is TRBJ2-3 and V is TRBV11-2; no clear D. Looked up from germline, CDR1 is SGHAT and CDR2 is FQNNGV. The CDR3 runs to 13 residues. The ends were cut back, 0 bases at V and 5 bases at J, with 6 bases in the middle. The CDR3, as DNA: TGTGCCAGCAGCTTAGATCGGTTAGATACGCAGTATTTT. It specifies CASSLDRLDTQYF.

The chain combines TRBV7-9 with TRBJ2-7; possible D gene TRBD1, 6 bases. The V end lost 5 bases, the J end lost 2 bases, and 16 bases lay between the germline ends. Germline CDR1 and CDR2: SEHNR and FQNEAQ (reference sequence). The CDR3 loop spans 15 amino acids. Here the CDR3 DNA reads TGTGCCAGCAGCACAGCAGGGGCGCGGGCCTACGAGCAGTACTTC. Its translation: CASSTAGARAYEQYF.

This clonotype has a handful of counts. This CDR3 reads CASSPGTGEGQPQHF. In nucleotides, the CDR3 is TGCGCCAGCAGCCCCGGGACAGGGGAGGGTCAGCCCCAGCATTTT. V gene TRBV5-1 combines with J gene TRBJ1-5; 10 nucleotides line up with TRBD1. Germline CDR1 SGHRS, CDR2 YFSETQ. The CDR3 runs to 15 residues. V lost 4 bases to trimming and J lost 6 bases; unmatched junction nucleotides: 7.

This chain uses TRBV7-9 with TRBJ2-3; D unclear. V lost 1 base and J lost 8, with 13 bases in between. The CDR3 sequence is 14 residues long. CDR1 and CDR2 (germline): SEHNR, FQNEAQ (reference sequence). The CDR3 coding sequence is TGTGCCAGCAGCTTAGGGTTTCGGTCGGGTACGCAGTATTTT. Protein: CASSLGFRSGTQYF.

This clonotype was picked up a small number of times. This chain uses TRBV20-1 with TRBJ1-2; TRBD1 matches at 10 bases. Germline V gene sequence: CDR1 DFQATT, CDR2 SNEGSKA (reference sequence). The CDR3 covers 12 residues. V dropped 6 bases and J dropped 8; count of bases not matched to a gene: 6. Here the CDR3 DNA reads TGCAGTGCCAGGGACAGGGGTTTGGGCTACACCTTC. Its translation is CSARDRGLGYTF.

This clonotype appeared a few times. The rearrangement uses TRBV20-1 and TRBJ2-7, with no clear D. Germline V gene sequence: CDR1 DFQATT, CDR2 SNEGSKA (reference sequence). V dropped 0 bases and J dropped 6 bases, with 12 bases sitting between them. The CDR3 runs to 13 residues. CDR3 DNA sequence: TGCAGTGCTAGAGATCGGGTTAGGGTCGAGCAGTACGTC. It specifies CSARDRVRVEQYV.

Only a few counts were recorded for this clonotype. V usage is TRBV9 and J usage is TRBJ2-5; D is unresolved. CDR3 size: 15 residues. Germline-derived CDR1 and CDR2 are SGDLS and YYNGEE. V gave up 3 bases and J gave up 2 bases, with 14 bases separating them. In DNA, the CDR3 is TGTGCCAGCAGCGCCCCTACCTACGGACAAGAGACCCAGTACTTC. Its translation: CASSAPTYGQETQYF. Full variable domain (missing parts from reference TRBV9 and TRBJ2-5): DSGVTQTPKHLITATGQRVTLRCSPRSGDLSVYWYQQSLDQGLQFLIQYYNGEERAKGNILERFSAQQFPDLHSELNLSSLELGDSALYFCASSAPTYGQETQYFGPGTRLLVL.

This clonotype was seen a few times. The V and J genes are TRBV29-1 and TRBJ2-7; D is undetermined. The V end lost 0 bases, the J end lost 4 bases, and 7 bases lay between the germline ends. Germline V gives CDR1 SQVTM, CDR2 ANQGSEA. The CDR3 runs to 12 residues. CDR3 in amino acids: CSVEDGSYEQYF. For the CDR3, the DNA is TGCAGCGTTGAAGATGGAAGTTACGAGCAGTACTTC.

The rearrangement joins TRBV7-9 to TRBJ2-1; 7 bases match TRBD2. Germline V gene data show CDR1 as SEHNR and CDR2 as FQNEAQ (reference sequence). The CDR3 extends over 15 amino acids. After removal of 5 bases from V and 12 bases from J, the junction contained 16 bases not matched to a gene. The CDR3 DNA follows: TGTGCCAGCAGCCATCTAGCGGATTACAATGAGCGGCAGTTCTTC. It yields the protein CASSHLADYNERQFF.

In its sample, this clonotype was seen a few times. The chain carries TRBV7-2 and TRBJ2-1; D ambiguous. The CDR3 is 12 amino acids. Germline CDR1 is SGHTA and CDR2 is FQGNSA. The ends were cut back, 2 bases at V and 8 bases at J, with 7 bases in the middle. CDR3 DNA: TGTGCCAGCAGCTTAAAGGCGGATGAGCAGTTCTTC. Amino acids: CASSLKADEQFF.

CDR3 residues: CASSPATSGPEQFF. The CDR3 DNA sequence: TGTGCCAGCAGCCCTGCGACTAGCGGGCCTGAGCAGTTCTTC. J is TRBJ2-1 and V is TRBV7-6; 10 bases line up with TRBD2. CDR1 and CDR2 (germline): SGHVS, FNYEAQ. This CDR3 spans 14 amino acids. J lost 9 bases, V lost 5 bases, and 7 bases had no gene match.

The chain recombines TRBV12-3 or TRBV12-4 with TRBJ1-3, with unresolved D. The CDR3 runs to 15 residues. Trimming removed 10 bases from V and 2 bases from J, with 18 bases in between. The CDR3 DNA follows: TGTGCCACCACCCTCTTCATGAGGGCTGGAAACACCATATATTTT. Amino acids: CATTLFMRAGNTIYF.

The chain has TRBV20-1 and TRBJ2-3, with 12 bases fitting TRBD2. There are 15 residues in the CDR3. V dropped 6 bases and J dropped 9; count of bases not matched to a gene: 13. In germline, CDR1 is DFQATT, CDR2 SNEGSKA (reference sequence). The CDR3 region is CSAKSGTSGRLTQYF. The CDR3 nucleotides read TGCAGTGCCAAATCCGGGACTAGCGGGCGACTGACGCAGTATTTT.

In this sample, this clonotype turned up a few times. The gene calls are TRBV19 and TRBJ1-2; possible D gene TRBD1, 6 bases. The V gene lost 2 bases and the J gene lost 0 bases, with 13 bases spanning the gap. The CDR3 has 16 residues. Germline-derived CDR1 and CDR2 are LNHDA and SQIVND (reference sequence). The CDR3 DNA reads as TGTGCCAGTAGTATAAAAAGGACAGCGACTAACTATGGCTACACCTTC. It codes for CASSIKRTATNYGYTF.

The rearrangement links TRBV29-1 to TRBJ2-3; unclear D gene. Germline V CDR1 and CDR2: SQVTM, ANQGSEA. Trimming removed 1 base at V and 1 base at J, with 6 bases between. CDR3 length: 13 amino acids. The CDR3: CSVEAQRTDTQYF. CDR3 nucleotides: TGCAGCGTTGAAGCTCAGCGCACAGATACGCAGTATTTT.

V usage is TRBV3-1 and J usage is TRBJ1-5; D is ambiguous. V was pared by 4 bases and J by 3 bases, with 13 bases between. The CDR3 extends over 15 amino acids. Germline CDR1 and CDR2: LGHDT and YNNKEL (reference sequence). CDR3 in DNA: TGTGCCAGCAGCCCGACGCCAGGTGCCAATCAGCCCCAGCATTTT. Encoded protein: CASSPTPGANQPQHF.

There are a few counts of this clonotype. The chain joins TRBV19 to TRBJ2-1, with TRBD2 matching over 7 bases. Germline CDR1 LNHDA, CDR2 SQIVND (reference sequence). With 7 bases clipped from V and 7 bases from J, the junction kept 10 bases outside the gene matches. This CDR3 region has 14 residues. The CDR3 DNA reads TGTGCCAGTACAGGCCGGACTAGTAAAAATGAGCAGTTCTTC. Translated: CASTGRTSKNEQFF.

This clonotype was seen only a few times. This sequence joins TRBV20-1 and TRBJ1-6; D remains unclear. V lost 3 bases, J lost 9 bases, and 6 bases lay in between. The CDR3 sequence is 11 residues long. Germline V gene data show CDR1 as DFQATT and CDR2 as SNEGSKA (reference sequence). CDR3 coding DNA: TGCAGTGCTAGGAATGGTTCACCCCTCCACTTT. As protein: CSARNGSPLHF.

This rearrangement joins TRBV20-1 to TRBJ2-5; D may correspond to TRBD1 or TRBD2 (5 bases each). CDR1 is DFQATT and CDR2 is SNEGSKA in the germline V gene (reference sequence). This CDR3 has 15 amino acids. Trimming left V 0 bases short and J 5 bases short, with 16 bases between. The CDR3 coding sequence is TGCAGTGCTAGAGATCCCCGGGACCCCGGGGAGACCCAGTACTTC. It translates to CSARDPRDPGETQYF.

The V call is TRBV4-2, the J call TRBJ2-1; 7 nucleotides agree with TRBD2. Germline V CDR1 and CDR2: LGHNA, YNFKEQ. The trim removed 5 bases at V and 3 bases at J, leaving 10 bases unmatched. The CDR3 sequence is 16 residues long. Here the CDR3 DNA reads TGTGCCAGCAGCTCCCCCCCGCGGGAGATCTACAATGAGCAGTTCTTC. It encodes CASSSPPREIYNEQFF.

The rearrangement links TRBV6-1 to TRBJ2-3; D remains unclear. CDR3 length: 15 residues. With 4 bases removed from V and 0 bases from J, the gap between germline ends came to 11 bases. Germline V gene sequence: CDR1 MNHNS, CDR2 SASEGT. In DNA, the CDR3 is TGTGCCAGCAGTGGGAAGAGAGTCAGCACAGATACGCAGTATTTT. Amino acid sequence: CASSGKRVSTDTQYF.

This clonotype came up once. The V and J genes are TRBV4-1 and TRBJ2-1; D is unclear. There are 14 residues in the CDR3. The germline V gene has CDR1 MGHRA and CDR2 YSYEKL. V was trimmed by 1 base and J by 2 bases, leaving 6 bases between them. CDR3 DNA: TGCGCCAGCAGCCAAGTGCAGACCTACAATGAGCAGTTCTTC. This translates into CASSQVQTYNEQFF.

The chain is built from TRBV5-1 and TRBJ1-1; D might be TRBD1 (6 bases). The germline CDR1 and CDR2 sequences are SGHRS and YFSETQ. The V end was cut by 4 bases, the J end by 5 bases, with 18 bases between. The CDR3 contains 15 residues. The DNA of the CDR3 is TGCGCCAGCAGCGTGGGAGGAGGGGGTGATACTGAAGCTTTCTTT. It yields the protein CASSVGGGGDTEAFF.